These 20 T cell receptor beta chains share one sample of origin, sequenced in a study of blood T cell repertoires in COVID-19. The table came from immunoSEQ multiplex PCR; TCRdb's copy has only in-frame clones and leaves some out. The data show 100,000 to 150,000 clones, around three quarters seen once. Source material: peripheral blood. These receptors were obtained from a woman between 70 and 85 years old with acute or convalescent COVID-19.

The gene calls are TRBV5-4 and TRBJ2-2; 12 bases agree with TRBD2. Germline trimming cut 4 bases from V and 1 base from J; bases unmatched to any gene: 2. This CDR3 contains 16 residues. CDR1 and CDR2 (germline): SGHNT, YYREEE (reference sequence). This CDR3 reads CASSAGLAGNTGELFF. The CDR3 DNA sequence: TGTGCCAGCAGCGCGGGACTAGCGGGGAACACCGGGGAGCTGTTTTTT.

This sequence joins TRBV6-5 and TRBJ1-6, with D possibly matching TRBD1 (5 bases). Per germline, CDR1 MNHEY and CDR2 SVGAGI. The ends were cut back, 5 bases at V and 7 bases at J, with 12 bases in the middle. The CDR3 length is 14 residues. The CDR3 bases are TGTGCCAGCAGTCAGCAGGGAATGAATTCACCCCTCCACTTT. As protein: CASSQQGMNSPLHF.

J is TRBJ1-1 and V is TRBV6-5; perhaps TRBD1 as D (6 bases). The germline V gene has CDR1 MNHEY and CDR2 SVGAGI. The V end lost 6 bases, the J end lost 6 bases, and 20 bases lay between the germline ends. CDR3 length: 15 residues. The CDR3 loop is CASSLDWDKSAEAFF. The CDR3 DNA is TGTGCCAGCAGCCTGGATTGGGACAAATCGGCTGAAGCTTTCTTT.

This rearrangement joins TRBV7-9 to TRBJ2-2, with D maybe TRBD1 (6 bases). Germline CDR1 and CDR2: SEHNR and FQNEAQ (reference sequence). Trimming removed 3 bases from V and 0 bases from J, with 8 bases in between. The CDR3 consists of 15 residues. CDR3 sequence: CASSLGTSNTGELFF. The CDR3 DNA reads TGTGCCAGCAGCTTGGGGACATCGAACACCGGGGAGCTGTTTTTT.

The V gene is TRBV2, the J gene TRBJ2-1, with TRBD2 matching over 8 bases. Germline loops: CDR1 SNHLY, CDR2 FYNNEI. The CDR3 is 16 amino acids. V lost 6 bases to trimming and J lost 12 bases; unmatched junction nucleotides: 19. The CDR3 loop is CASRFHTSGAGDGQFF. The CDR3 DNA reads as TGTGCCAGCAGATTTCATACTAGCGGAGCTGGGGATGGGCAGTTCTTC.

This clone was seen more than once but under ten times. The genes are TRBV4-1 and TRBJ2-7, with 9 bases lining up with TRBD2. This CDR3 is built from 15 residues. Trimming cost V 1 base and J 6 bases; bases outside gene matches: 7. Germline V gene lookup returns CDR1 MGHRA and CDR2 YSYEKL. The CDR3 DNA reads TGCGCCAGCAGCCAAGGACGAGGCGGGAGGGGCGAGCAGTACTTC. It specifies CASSQGRGGRGEQYF.

The chain has TRBV29-1 and TRBJ1-5; the match to TRBD1 covers 11 bases. This CDR3 spans 13 amino acids. Germline-derived CDR1 and CDR2 are SQVTM and ANQGSEA. J gave up 5 bases and V 6 bases, and 3 bases lay outside the gene matches. The CDR3 nucleotides are TGCAGCGTCTGGACAGGGGGCTATCAGCCCCAGCATTTT. Translation: CSVWTGGYQPQHF. Full variable domain (missing parts from reference TRBV29-1 and TRBJ1-5): SAVISQKPSRDICQRGTSLTIQCQVDSQVTMMFWYRQQPGQSLTLIATANQGSEATYESGFVIDKFPISRPNLTFSTLTVSNMSPEDSSIYLCSVWTGGYQPQHFGDGTRLSIL.

This clone was counted many times. The V call is TRBV18, the J call TRBJ1-1; D remains ambiguous. V was trimmed by 1 base and J by 1 base, leaving 4 bases between them. The CDR3 contains 13 residues. Germline V gene sequence: CDR1 KGHSH, CDR2 LQKENI. This chain's CDR3 is CASSPRQNTEAFF. The CDR3 coding sequence is TGTGCCAGCTCACCACGGCAGAACACTGAAGCTTTCTTT.

This clone was observed a few times. The V gene is TRBV6-5, the J gene TRBJ1-1, with D unresolved. Germline assignment: CDR1 MNHEY and CDR2 SVGAGI. Between the trimmed V and J ends, which lost 5 bases and 2 bases, there was a span of 9 bases. The CDR3 runs 13 residues. In DNA, the CDR3 is TGTGCCAGCAGTACAGCAGGAAACACTGAAGCTTTCTTT. It encodes CASSTAGNTEAFF.

The chain uses TRBV11-2 and TRBJ2-5; D gene uncertain. The germline CDR1 and CDR2 sequences are SGHAT and FQNNGV. V shed 1 base and J shed 1 base, with 7 bases lying between them. The CDR3 contains 14 residues. CDR3 sequence: CASSLVTFQETQYF. DNA for the CDR3: TGTGCCAGCAGCTTAGTTACATTCCAAGAGACCCAGTACTTC.

In its sample, this clone was seen many times. The chain employs TRBV5-4 and TRBJ2-7; 9 bases fit TRBD1. Germline trimming cut 4 bases from V and 2 bases from J; bases unmatched to any gene: 7. Germline V gene sequence: CDR1 SGHNT, CDR2 YYREEE (reference sequence). The CDR3 is 15 residues long. The CDR3 sequence is CASSPGTGSPYEQYF. In DNA form, the CDR3 reads TGTGCCAGCAGCCCAGGGACAGGGAGTCCCTACGAGCAGTACTTC.

Within the sample, this clone is medium-sized. The CDR3 protein is CASSPPTGGYGYTF. In nucleotides, the CDR3 is TGTGCCAGTAGTCCTCCGACAGGGGGATATGGCTACACCTTC. The V call is TRBV19, the J call TRBJ1-2; 9 bases match TRBD1. The CDR3 is 14 residues long. V shed 5 bases and J 5 bases; nucleotides not matched to a gene: 6. CDR1 LNHDA and CDR2 SQIVND come from the germline V gene (reference sequence).

The chain combines TRBV4-1 with TRBJ2-5, with D unresolved. CDR1 is MGHRA and CDR2 is YSYEKL in the germline V gene. The CDR3 extends over 13 amino acids. The ends were cut back, 2 bases at V and 4 bases at J, with 8 bases in the middle. CDR3 in amino acids: CASSQWRGETQYF. The CDR3 region has the DNA TGCGCCAGCAGCCAATGGCGAGGAGAGACCCAGTACTTC.

The chain combines TRBV11-2 with TRBJ1-2; 7 bases agree with TRBD1. This CDR3 comprises 12 residues. Germline loops: CDR1 SGHAT, CDR2 FQNNGV. V shed 5 bases and J 6 bases; nucleotides not matched to a gene: 3. The CDR3 nucleotides read TGTGCCAGCAGCGGAGACAGGGATGGCTACACCTTC. Translation gives CASSGDRDGYTF.

V usage is TRBV19 and J usage is TRBJ2-5; D unclear. This CDR3 spans 16 amino acids. Germline V gives CDR1 LNHDA, CDR2 SQIVND (reference sequence). V dropped 5 bases and J dropped 4 bases, with 20 bases sitting between them. The CDR3 DNA reads as TGTGCCAGTAGTCCGCAGAGCGTCCGAGGTGGAGAGACCCAGTACTTC. This encodes CASSPQSVRGGETQYF. Looking up the rest from reference TRBV19 and TRBJ2-5 gives the full variable domain: DGGITQSPKYLFRKEGQNVTLSCEQNLNHDAMYWYRQDPGQGLRLIYYSQIVNDFQKGDIAEGYSVSREKKESFPLTVTSAQKNPTAFYLCASSPQSVRGGETQYFGPGTRLLVL.

The gene calls are TRBV5-8 and TRBJ2-7, with TRBD1 matching 7 bases. J was trimmed by 6 bases and V by 5 bases; bases with no gene match: 11. Germline V lookup: CDR1 SGHTS, CDR2 YDEGEE. The CDR3 has 14 amino acids. The CDR3 sequence is CASRSGTVVFEQYF. The CDR3 coding sequence is TGTGCCAGCAGGTCCGGGACAGTGGTTTTCGAGCAGTACTTC.

The gene calls are TRBV6-5 and TRBJ1-2, with a tentative D call TRBD1 (6 bases). The CDR3 totals 13 residues. With 6 bases removed from V and 5 bases from J, the gap between germline ends came to 13 bases. CDR1 is MNHEY and CDR2 is SVGAGI in the germline V gene. CDR3 sequence (DNA): TGTGCCAGCAGCCCGACAGGAGAGTATGGCTACACCTTC. Translating gives CASSPTGEYGYTF.

The chain is built from TRBV10-3 and TRBJ1-6, with 9 bases that match TRBD1. Germline trimming cut 6 bases from V and 8 bases from J; bases unmatched to any gene: 8. Germline CDR1 is ENHRY and CDR2 is SYGVKD. The CDR3 length is 15 residues. The CDR3 nucleotides read TGTGCCATCAGGGACCGGGACAGGGTGGATTCACCCCTCCACTTT. The encoded protein is CAIRDRDRVDSPLHF.

The rearrangement joins TRBV6-2 or TRBV6-3 to TRBJ1-2, with D maybe TRBD1 (5 bases). V was trimmed by 6 bases and J by 4 bases, leaving 12 bases between them. CDR1 is MNHEY and CDR2 is SVGEGT in the germline V gene. The CDR3 runs 13 residues. As DNA, the CDR3 is TGTGCCAGCAGCCCCGTGACAGCCTATGGCTACACCTTC. This gives the protein CASSPVTAYGYTF.

The chain uses TRBV18 and TRBJ2-1; no definite D call. Trimming removed 5 bases from V and 6 bases from J, with 11 bases in between. CDR3 length: 13 amino acids. Looked up from germline, CDR1 is KGHSH and CDR2 is LQKENI. Here the CDR3 DNA reads TGTGCCAGCTCAGAAGGAGCAAGCAATGAGCAGTTCTTC. It codes for CASSEGASNEQFF.